These T cell receptor beta chains were read from a single sample in a study of response to subunit inactivated influenza vaccine. Each CDR3 protein gets one entry after TCRdb re-called the RT-PCR reads with MiXCR. Seen here are 800,000 or so distinct CDR3 sequences, over 20% observed once, and the top ten hold roughly 10%. The sample consisted of PBMCs from blood, taken about 5 days after vaccination. These receptors all come from a man aged 45-65 years who received an inactivated influenza vaccine. CDR3s include the opening cysteine and the closing phenylalanine or tryptophan. The order of the fields is V gene, J gene, CDR3 protein.

V: TRBV3-1
J: TRBJ2-5
CDR3: CASSSWDYTETQYF

V: TRBV9
J: TRBJ2-7
CDR3: CASSVDTGSEQYF

V: TRBV7-9
J: TRBJ2-5
CDR3: CASSLGGAESQYF

V: TRBV20-1
J: TRBJ2-3
CDR3: CSEARPSTDTQYF

V: TRBV20-1
J: TRBJ1-5
CDR3: CSASSSTGYNQPQHF

V: TRBV20-1
J: TRBJ2-1
CDR3: CSANLASRSYNEQFF

V: TRBV15
J: TRBJ1-4
CDR3: CATSRDQNQPTNEKLFF

V: TRBV5-6
J: TRBJ1-2
CDR3: CASSLGPAELYGYTF

V: TRBV28
J: TRBJ1-4
CDR3: CASRTGGEKLFF

V: TRBV7-2
J: TRBJ2-3
CDR3: CASSYGDTQYF

V: TRBV11-1
J: TRBJ2-3
CDR3: CASSIWTGPSSSTDTQYF

V: TRBV7-8
J: TRBJ2-3
CDR3: CASSSFDRDTQYF

V: TRBV12-3/TRBV12-4
J: TRBJ2-1
CDR3: CASKTLSHQSNEQFF

V: TRBV29-1
J: TRBJ2-5
CDR3: CSVESLTEETQYF

V: TRBV6-1
J: TRBJ2-3
CDR3: CASSVRILITDTQYF

V: TRBV6-2/TRBV6-3
J: TRBJ2-5
CDR3: CASSSLTSGRLQETQYF

V: TRBV12-3/TRBV12-4
J: TRBJ2-7
CDR3: CASSLGDGLTYEQYF

V: TRBV3-1
J: TRBJ2-7
CDR3: CASSQVFGLAGGPEQYF

V: TRBV3-1
J: TRBJ2-7
CDR3: CASSPGNEQYF

V: TRBV6-2/TRBV6-3
J: TRBJ2-7
CDR3: CATGLGTGPYEQYF

V: TRBV12-3/TRBV12-4
J: TRBJ2-5
CDR3: CASSLRDRGKETQYF

V: TRBV12-3/TRBV12-4
J: TRBJ1-4
CDR3: CASSLLGTVHEKLFF

V: TRBV4-2
J: TRBJ2-1
CDR3: CASSQDSGRFYNEQFF

V: TRBV28
J: TRBJ2-1
CDR3: CASSFGLASNEQFF

V: TRBV3-1
J: TRBJ2-7
CDR3: CASSPGRDRGFEQYF

V: TRBV5-1
J: TRBJ1-1
CDR3: CASSLEWPEAFF

V: TRBV7-2
J: TRBJ2-7
CDR3: CASSPELLTGNAPQYF

V: TRBV28
J: TRBJ2-5
CDR3: CASSSKGGQYF

V: TRBV29-1
J: TRBJ2-7
CDR3: CRVDLGQGDEQYF

V: TRBV25-1
J: TRBJ1-3
CDR3: CASSAEGGTSGNTIYF

V: TRBV7-9
J: TRBJ2-7
CDR3: CASSPTGWDSYEQYF

V: TRBV20-1
J: TRBJ1-2
CDR3: CSAGVPPRGYGYTF

V: TRBV7-9
J: TRBJ2-7
CDR3: CASSGSGRYYEQYF

V: TRBV14
J: TRBJ1-1
CDR3: CASSSLGGTVNTEAFF